The clone carrying this TCR beta chain was counted a single time. The entry originates in a study of blood T cell repertoires in COVID-19. Across the study: Samples taken during acute and convalescent COVID-19 were collected in the United States, Italy and Spain.

A Seattle source enrolled patients during active infection and followed them longitudinally. Profiled with immunoSEQ multiplex PCR; TCRdb holds only in-frame clones, not every one. The sample yields tens of thousands of clones, 86% seen once. The CDR3 sequence is 15 residues long. Trimming at V came to 7 bases and at J to 4 bases, leaving 12 bases not matched to a gene. The germline V gene encodes CDR1 SGHRS and CDR2 YFSETQ. The source material was peripheral blood. This chain links TRBV5-1 with TRBJ2-3, with TRBD2 matching over 7 bases. This TCR was recovered from a man aged 35 to 55 with COVID-19, enrolled during active disease. The CDR3 DNA reads as TGCGCCAGCGAAAAAGGGGCGGGGGACGCAGATACGCAGTATTTT. Its protein product is CASEKGAGDADTQYF. Looking up the rest from reference TRBV5-1 and TRBJ2-3 gives the full variable domain: KAGVTQTPRYLIKTRGQQVTLSCSPISGHRSVSWYQQTPGQGLQFLFEYFSETQRNKGNFPGRFSGRQFSNSRSEMNVSTLELGDSALYLCASEKGAGDADTQYFGPGTRLTVL.